This is a list of T cell receptor beta chains from one sample in a study of T cells in Graves' hyperthyroidism and ophthalmopathy. TCRdb re-derived calls from the multiplex PCR reads in MiXCR, one entry per CDR3 protein. The sample records under 400,000 distinct CDR3 sequences, 18% being singletons. Sequencing was performed on blood. These TCRs come from a woman aged 45-60 years with Graves' hyperthyroidism. Both conserved end residues are part of each CDR3. The D gene is left open where the match is weak. Clone size is stated in some rows and not others, as once, few, many or a class when expanded.

d_call j_call clone_size v_call cdr3_nt cdr3_aa
TRBD1 TRBJ1-5 many TRBV12-3/TRBV12-4 TGTGCCAGCAGTTCCGACAGGGAGCCGAATCAGCCCCAGCATTTT CASSSDREPNQPQHF
NA TRBJ1-2 many TRBV30 TGTGCCACCTCCCTCGAGGATTGGGACTATGGCTACACCTTC CATSLEDWDYGYTF
TRBD1 TRBJ2-1 many TRBV11-1 TGTGCCAGCAGCTTAGGGCAGGGGGCGGGTGAGCAGTTCTTC CASSLGQGAGEQFF
TRBD2 TRBJ2-2 NA TRBV20-1 TGCAGTGCTAGAGTCAAAGGACGGGAGGCGGCCGGGGAGCTGTTTTTT CSARVKGREAAGELFF
TRBD2 TRBJ2-1 few TRBV7-9 TGTGCCAGCAGCTTACACCGTGCTATAACTAGCGGTTCAAACAATGAGCAGTTCTTC CASSLHRAITSGSNNEQFF
TRBD1 TRBJ2-2 NA TRBV7-3 TGTGCCAGCAGCTTAAGGCGACAGGGGGCCGGTACCGGGGAGCTGTTTTTT CASSLRRQGAGTGELFF
NA TRBJ2-2 few TRBV30 TGTGCCTGGAGAGGGGGGACCTCCCGTTTCGGGGAGCTGTTTTTT CAWRGGTSRFGELFF
NA TRBJ1-1 few TRBV28 TGTGCCAGCAGTTTAGGGGGGGGGTCTCCTGGTGAAGCTTTCTTT CASSLGGGSPGEAFF
TRBD2 TRBJ2-2 few TRBV6-2/TRBV6-3 TGTGCCAGTTTAGGACTAGCGGGGAACACCGGGGAGCTGTTTTTT CASLGLAGNTGELFF
NA TRBJ1-4 NA TRBV6-1 TGTGCCAGCAGTGAAGCAACAGGGCTCGGGAATGAAAAACTGTTTTTT CASSEATGLGNEKLFF
NA TRBJ2-7 many TRBV18 TGTGCCAGCTCACCACGCCCCGACAGTGACTCCTACGAGCAGTACTTC CASSPRPDSDSYEQYF
NA TRBJ2-7 NA TRBV12-3/TRBV12-4 TGTGCCAGCCGAAGGCACGACAGCTACGAGCAGTACTTC CASRRHDSYEQYF
NA TRBJ1-1 few TRBV6-1 TGTGCCAGCAGGCAACAGCATCTTGAAGCTTTCTTT CASRQQHLEAFF
NA TRBJ1-5 NA TRBV20-1 TGCAGTGCGAGAGGGGAGGGTAGCAATCAGCCCCAGCATTTT CSARGEGSNQPQHF
TRBD2 TRBJ2-5 many TRBV12-3/TRBV12-4 TGTGCCAGCAGTCCCCGGGGGGGTGAGACCCAGTACTTC CASSPRGGETQYF
TRBD2 TRBJ2-3 NA TRBV4-1 TGCGCCAGCAGCCAAGAACATTACGCGGGGGGGCCAGATACGCAGTATTTT CASSQEHYAGGPDTQYF
TRBD1 TRBJ1-5 many TRBV12-3/TRBV12-4 TGTGCCAGCAGTTTTATTACCGGGACAGGGGGGAATCAGCCCCAGCATTTT CASSFITGTGGNQPQHF
TRBD1 TRBJ2-1 few TRBV7-3 TGTGCCAGCAGCAGGGACAGGGATGTCACTGAGCAGTTCTTC CASSRDRDVTEQFF
NA TRBJ2-5 NA TRBV27 TGTGCCAGCAGTTCCGGGCACGAGACCCAGTACTTC CASSSGHETQYF
TRBD1 TRBJ1-5 few TRBV19 TGTGCCAGTAACCCGGGACAGGGGCATATCAGCAATCAGCCCCAGCATTTT CASNPGQGHISNQPQHF
NA TRBJ2-3 many TRBV12-3/TRBV12-4 TGTGCCAGCACCCCACAGGGTCCCACAGATACGCAGTATTTT CASTPQGPTDTQYF
NA TRBJ1-2 few TRBV6-1 TGTGCCAGCAGCAACCAAGGGTGGTACACCTTC CASSNQGWYTF
NA TRBJ1-4 few TRBV5-6 TGTGCCAGCAGCTTGGTTGTAGGGATTAATGAAAAACTGTTTTTT CASSLVVGINEKLFF
NA TRBJ1-1 many TRBV3-1 TGTGCCAGCAGCCAATCAGGTGGGAACACTGAAGCTTTCTTT CASSQSGGNTEAFF
NA TRBJ2-7 NA TRBV7-2 TGTGCCAGCAGCTTAGTCGGCACAGAGAGCTCCTACGAGCAGTACTTC CASSLVGTESSYEQYF
NA TRBJ1-1 many TRBV6-1 TGTGCCAGCACCAAAGCCTTCGGGGTCATGAACACTGAAGCTTTCTTT CASTKAFGVMNTEAFF
TRBD1 TRBJ1-2 NA TRBV19 TGTGCCAGTAGTTTACAGGGGATGGGCTACACCTTC CASSLQGMGYTF
TRBD1 TRBJ2-7 many TRBV28 TGTGCCAGCAGGGTACAGGGGACCTACGAGCAGTACTTC CASRVQGTYEQYF
TRBD1 TRBJ1-5 many TRBV28 TGTGCCAGCAGTATAGGACAGGTCAATCAGCCCCAGCATTTT CASSIGQVNQPQHF
NA TRBJ1-1 NA TRBV6-1 TGTGCCAGCAGTCAGTGGACCAGGAACACTGAAGCTTTCTTT CASSQWTRNTEAFF
NA TRBJ2-1 many TRBV20-1 TGCAGTGCTAGCGACGAGGGGACATTATATGAGCAGTTCTTC CSASDEGTLYEQFF
NA TRBJ2-3 few TRBV11-2 TGTGCCAGCAGCGGACAGCCGAGCCCCACAGATACGCAGTATTTT CASSGQPSPTDTQYF
NA TRBJ2-3 many TRBV11-2 TGTGCCAGCAGCTTAGAGGCGCACAGGAGCACAGATACGCAGTATTTT CASSLEAHRSTDTQYF
TRBD2 TRBJ2-1 NA TRBV2 TGTGCCAGCAGTGCCCCGGGACTAGCGGGGGTCCATGAGCAGTTCTTC CASSAPGLAGVHEQFF
NA TRBJ1-1 many TRBV12-3/TRBV12-4 TGTGCCAGCACCCTAGGGACCCTCGGGAGCGGAGCTTTCTTT CASTLGTLGSGAFF
TRBD1 TRBJ2-7 NA TRBV7-9 TGTGCCAGCAGCTTAGCCGGGACAGACTACGAGCAGTACTTC CASSLAGTDYEQYF
NA TRBJ2-5 NA TRBV6-1 TGTGCCAGCAAGATCGAGCAGGGCGGAGAGACCCAGTACTTC CASKIEQGGETQYF
NA TRBJ2-5 few TRBV7-9 TGTGCCAGCAGCTCAGACAGAAACCAAGAGACCCAGTACTTC CASSSDRNQETQYF
NA TRBJ2-3 many TRBV3-1 TGTGCCAGCAGCCAAGCCGGGACGGCTTCCACAGATACGCAGTATTTT CASSQAGTASTDTQYF
NA TRBJ1-1 many TRBV2 TGTGCCAGCAGCGGACTTGGCCCTGAAGCTTTCTTT CASSGLGPEAFF
NA TRBJ2-5 many TRBV2 TGTGCCTTGGGTCGGGAGACCCAGTACTTC CALGRETQYF
NA TRBJ2-1 NA TRBV29-1 TGCAGCGTTGACGGTGCTTCCCACTCCTACAATGAGCAGTTCTTC CSVDGASHSYNEQFF
NA TRBJ1-1 NA TRBV20-1 TGCAGTGCTAGAGAAGGGAGCTACACTGAAGCTTTCTTT CSAREGSYTEAFF
NA TRBJ2-3 NA TRBV6-1 TGTGCCAGCAGTTCGCGCAATCCAGGGGGGTCATCGATTGATACGCAGTATTTT CASSSRNPGGSSIDTQYF
TRBD1 TRBJ1-1 NA TRBV28 TGTGCCAGCAGTCTCTGGACAGGCGGCCCAACTGAAGCTTTCTTT CASSLWTGGPTEAFF
TRBD2 TRBJ2-7 many TRBV11-2 TGTGCCAGCAGCTTAGCCGGAGTGGCGGGAGGGTCTCGGCAGTACTTC CASSLAGVAGGSRQYF
NA TRBJ2-7 NA TRBV6-1 TGTGCCAGCAGTGAAGGGGGGTGGACCTACGAGCAGTACTTC CASSEGGWTYEQYF
NA TRBJ2-3 many TRBV7-2 TGTGCCAGCAGCTTTAGCGGACCCACAGATACGCAGTATTTT CASSFSGPTDTQYF
TRBD2 TRBJ2-5 NA TRBV11-1 TGTGCCTGCAGCCACGGACTAGCGGCTTACCAAGAGACCCAGTACTTC CACSHGLAAYQETQYF
NA TRBJ2-1 many TRBV13 TGTGCCAGCAGCTTGGGGGTTCACTCCTACAATGAGCAGTTCTTC CASSLGVHSYNEQFF
NA TRBJ2-2 many TRBV30 TGTGCCTGGAACAAGTGGGAGAGCGGGGAGCTGTTTTTT CAWNKWESGELFF